This T cell receptor beta chain was sequenced in a study of blood T cell repertoires in COVID-19 (dated by TCRdb to about 2020). Notes on the research overall: Samples from collaborators originated in the United States, Italy and Spain and spanned both the acute and convalescent phases of COVID-19. The material from the prospective study consisted of cDNA or gDNA derived from T cells, B-cell-depleted T cells, or PBMCs. A freely available public database, intended as a resource for researchers studying the immune response to SARS-CoV-2, is where the repertoires were released. Where HLA class I and class II types were available, the types were taken from metadata supplied by the sample provider, not from assay-based typing. Samples came from the ongoing ImmuneRACE study (first 160 participants) plus 1,254 subjects from 6 global collaborators. Sample metadata almost always included a de-identified subject ID, COVID-19 status, age in years and sex. Deeply sampled blood TCRbeta repertoires from subjects exposed to, actively infected with, or recovered from COVID-19 were included in the dataset.

In the prospective study, participants were about 18 to 89 years old, resided in about two dozen geographic areas of the United States, and were enrolled through a virtual design. In the prospective study, participants were assigned to cohorts based on the clinical history participants reported in a screening survey and a study questionnaire. Recovered participants in ImmuneRACE Cohort 3 were defined by two consecutive negative NP/OP PCR tests, clearance by a healthcare professional, or resolution of symptoms. In the prospective study, mobile phlebotomists collected whole blood, serum and a nasopharyngeal or oropharyngeal swab from each participant. Additional blood draws and questionnaires over an approximately two-month period could optionally be provided by prospective study participants. Before DNA extraction, prospective study blood samples were shipped either frozen or at room temperature.

The immunoSEQ Assay, a bias-controlled multiplex PCR, was used to amplify TCRbeta CDR3 regions from genomic DNA. The study's processing was this. The number of nucleated cells in each sample was estimated from the amplification of reference gene primers within the assay. To quantify the absolute abundance of each unique TCRbeta CDR3 rearrangement, sequence reads were collapsed and filtered. For each sample, productive Simpson clonality was calculated as the square root of Simpson's diversity index over productive rearrangements. TCRdb holds this immuneACCESS table with in-frame rearrangements only. Some clones are missing; in checked studies, unresolved V genes explain under half, and the rest has no known cause. That table furnishes V, J and clone size, whereas the DNA furnished D and trimming. For this sample the table gives 280,000 or so clones, of which approximately 85% were detected only once. 2.2% of the sample goes to the ten largest clones.

This clone showed up just once. This receptor's antigen is unknown. No base quality information exists; no much larger clone differs at one position. The full study reports these points: The quantity of clinical and demographic metadata differed by source and by participant and was supplied without curation.

Unmatched junction bases come to 17, with V trimmed by 5 bases and J by 2 bases. The CDR3 starts with the cysteine, ends with the phenylalanine, and has 18 residues. The read is trimmed to its CDR3 DNA, 54 bases read in frame from base 1. CDR1 and CDR2 are read off the germline V gene as MGHRA and YSYEKL. This receptor chain uses TRBV4-1 and TRBJ2-5; 7 middle bases align to TRBD1. Sequenced material: PBMCs or T cells enriched from blood (not recorded which). The source is a man in his thirties or forties who had recovered from COVID-19. The bases read TGCGCCAGCAGCTACTTTTCCCAGGGGGAAGGCCTTCAAGAGACCCAGTACTTC. Its translation reads: CASSYFSQGEGLQETQYF.